This T cell receptor beta chain appears in the sequencing data of a study of beta chain features in type 1 diabetes. All of the isolated RNA was reverse transcribed, so expressed TCRB transcripts were sequenced. Samples of naive, central memory and regulatory T cells yielded a mean of about 3.7 million reads. Using immunoSEQ multiplex PCR, the repertoire was profiled, and TCRdb retains in-frame clones only, with some absent. The sample comprises 600,000 or so clones, more than 13% of which are singletons, and roughly 0.04% rests with the top ten. Study-wide results and limits: Sequencing used cDNA, and cells with high TCR expression could therefore be over-represented. Within each of all four CD4+ subsets, Type 1 diabetes patients had TCRB CDR3s that were moderately but significantly shorter.

This clone was found a few times. Its antigen is currently unknown. The CDR3 loop spans 15 amino acids. One heparinised blood draw, averaging about 120 mL, came from each donor. The receptor comes from a man between 18 and 35 years old with type 1 diabetes. This chain links TRBV21-1 with TRBJ2-3; the D segment call TRBD2 is taken from the table without a DNA check. TRBV21-1 is tagged as a pseudogene. Input material: naive CD4+ T cells from blood. The CDR3, as DNA: TGTGCCAGCACACGGACTAGCGGCTACACAGATACGCAGTATTTT. Translation: CASTRTSGYTDTQYF.